This T cell receptor (beta chain) was retrieved from a study of T cell responses to AZD1222 COVID-19 vaccine. Note on this clone: Its specificity is not known.

The V and J ends lost 0 bases and 6 bases, in that order; junction bases with no gene match: 5. Germline-derived CDR1 and CDR2 are SNHLY and FYNNEI. This CDR3 region has 15 residues. General observations from the study: Baseline serostatus was positive in only six AZD1222 recipients. Unmutated variant regions reportedly attract nearly half of all spike-specific TCRs. Females outnumbered males among donors, who were mostly white British; clonal diversity was possibly underestimated.

Assay: immunoSEQ multiplex PCR; the TCRdb copy retains only in-frame clones and omits some. This table has about 140,000 clones, almost 95% appearing once. This clonotype was sampled from an adult who received the AZD1222 COVID-19 vaccine. The sequences come from peripheral blood, collected 28 days after the second AZD1222 dose. This chain connects TRBV2 to TRBJ1-2; 9 bases align to TRBD1. The DNA of the CDR3 is TGTGCCAGCAGTGAAGCGAACAGGGGGCGGAATGGCTACACCTTC. Its translation is CASSEANRGRNGYTF.